The clone carrying this TCR beta chain has at least ten counts. This entry is derived from a study of human T cells and chemical hapten exposure. The CDR3 contains 14 residues. Germline V gene data show CDR1 as LNHDA and CDR2 as SQIVND (reference sequence). Trimming removed 4 bases at V and 3 bases at J, with 12 bases between. Each CDR3 protein is one row after TCRdb ran MiXCR on the RACE reads. Here the sample spans roughly 380,000 distinct CDR3 sequences, around 4.8% being singletons. Time point here: patch test 1, 2 weeks after DPC sensitization. Treatment of the sample: therapeutic diphenylcyclopropenone sensitization with weekly scalp DPC.

The specimen comprised whole blood, sampled in connection with sensitization to the hapten diphenylcyclopropenone (DPC). V is TRBV19 and J is TRBJ1-2, with no clear D. This TCR was recovered from a woman aged 45 to 65 with alopecia areata. Some clones in this sample may be carry-over from other donors' samples. The CDR3 sequence: CASSKPALDYGYTF. The CDR3 DNA follows: TGTGCCAGTAGTAAACCGGCATTAGACTATGGCTACACCTTC.